What follows are 27 T cell receptor beta chains derived from one specimen sequenced in a study of Ad26.COV2.S vaccination and SARS-CoV-2 variants. Only in-frame clones appear in the TCRdb table, and some are missing; sequencing was by immunoSEQ multiplex PCR. The repertoire has a few hundred thousand clones, more than 75% of them found once; the top ten carry 3.6%. Regarding treatment: 19 received Ad26.COV2.S at low or high dose, single or two shots; five or six received placebo; per-sample allocation not given. The study sampled participants on day 63 after the first vaccine or placebo injection. Sample: peripheral blood, taken in a trial of Ad26.COV2.S vaccine versus placebo. These receptors were taken from a person between 18 and 65 years old who received the Ad26.COV2.S COVID-19 vaccine or a placebo.

V and J are TRBV7-6 and TRBJ2-7, with D unclear. V lost 5 bases and J 0 bases, leaving 8 bases between the germline ends. Germline V gene lookup returns CDR1 SGHVS and CDR2 FNYEAQ. This CDR3 spans 13 amino acids. The CDR3 loop reads CASSRDSSYEQYF. The CDR3 DNA reads as TGTGCCAGCAGCCGCGACTCCTCCTACGAGCAGTACTTC.

The chain has TRBV7-3 and TRBJ1-1, with 12 bases identical to TRBD1. V gave up 5 bases and J gave up 8 bases; unmatched junction bases: 3. Germline V gives CDR1 SGHTA, CDR2 FQGTGA. This CDR3 has 13 amino acids. This CDR3 is CASSPGQGAEAFF. The CDR3 DNA reads TGTGCCAGCAGCCCGGGACAGGGGGCGGAAGCTTTCTTT.

The rearrangement joins TRBV28 to TRBJ2-7; D possibly matches TRBD1 or TRBD2 (5 bases each). The CDR3 is made up of 14 amino acids. Germline V gene lookup returns CDR1 MDHEN and CDR2 SYDVKM. Between the trimmed V and J ends, which lost 6 bases and 0 bases, there was a span of 12 bases. The CDR3 region is CASRTRDRSYEQYF. CDR3 bases: TGTGCCAGCAGGACCCGGGACCGCTCCTACGAGCAGTACTTC.

The CDR3 loop reads CASSSGETANYGYTF. In DNA form, the CDR3 reads TGTGCCAGCTCATCGGGGGAGACGGCTAACTATGGCTACACCTTC. The V gene is TRBV18, the J gene TRBJ1-2; D is possibly TRBD1 (5 bases). Germline CDR1 is KGHSH and CDR2 is LQKENI. V gave up 5 bases and J gave up 0 bases, with 13 bases separating them. The CDR3 consists of 15 residues.

The chain uses TRBV6-2 or TRBV6-3 and TRBJ1-5; TRBD1 matches at 8 bases. Germline CDR1 and CDR2: MNHEY and SVGEGT. V shed 6 bases, J shed 6 bases, and the junction held 4 bases outside the gene matches. The CDR3 has 13 amino acids. The CDR3: CASSTGGVQPQHF. The CDR3 coding sequence is TGTGCCAGCAGCACAGGGGGAGTTCAGCCCCAGCATTTT.

This clone has just a few counts. The rearrangement links TRBV2 to TRBJ2-7; D possibly corresponds to TRBD1 (6 bases). The CDR3 covers 12 residues. V was trimmed by 6 bases and J by 2 bases, leaving 8 bases between them. The germline V gene encodes CDR1 SNHLY and CDR2 FYNNEI. The chain's CDR3 is CASSRTAYEQYF. As DNA, the CDR3 is TGTGCCAGCAGCAGGACAGCCTACGAGCAGTACTTC.

The rearrangement joins TRBV4-3 to TRBJ2-7; perhaps TRBD2 as D (5 bases). Germline V CDR1 and CDR2: LGHNA, YSLEER. CDR3 size: 15 residues. The V gene lost 0 bases and the J gene lost 3 bases, with 12 bases spanning the gap. CDR3 amino acids: CASSQDAGGNYEQYF. The DNA of the CDR3 is TGCGCCAGCAGCCAAGATGCGGGCGGAAACTACGAGCAGTACTTC.

V gene TRBV28 combines with J gene TRBJ1-3, with D unresolved. Deletions cut 3 bases from V and 4 bases from J, with 4 bases between. The germline CDR1 and CDR2 sequences are MDHEN and SYDVKM. This CDR3 spans 12 amino acids. The CDR3 reads CASSLRGNTIYF. CDR3 sequence (DNA): TGTGCCAGCAGTTTGAGGGGAAACACCATATATTTT.

The rearrangement links TRBV6-2 or TRBV6-3 to TRBJ2-7; D may be TRBD2 (6 bases). The CDR3 sequence is 15 residues long. Trimming shortened V by 6 bases and J by 1 base, and 16 bases separated the two germline ends. Germline CDR1 and CDR2: MNHEY and SVGEGT. The CDR3 bases are TGTGCCAGCAGCCTTAGTTCAGGGAGGTCCTACGAGCAGTACTTC. Translation: CASSLSSGRSYEQYF.

This chain connects TRBV28 to TRBJ1-2, with D perhaps TRBD1 (6 bases). V was pared by 3 bases and J by 1 base, with 12 bases between. This CDR3 comprises 15 residues. Germline lookup yields CDR1 MDHEN and CDR2 SYDVKM. The CDR3 is CASSFLSGVNYGYTF. In DNA, the CDR3 is TGTGCCAGCAGTTTCTTATCAGGGGTTAACTATGGCTACACCTTC.

There are a few counts of this clone. The V and J genes are TRBV7-2 and TRBJ2-5; D is undetermined. V was cut by 8 bases and J by 2 bases, with 3 bases left in between. The CDR3 is 10 residues long. The V gene's germline CDR1 is SGHTA and CDR2 FQGNSA. The CDR3 sequence is CASGQETQYF. CDR3 bases: TGTGCCAGCGGACAAGAGACCCAGTACTTC.

The chain is built from TRBV6-5 and TRBJ1-6; D unresolved. Germline values: CDR1 MNHEY, CDR2 SVGAGI. V lost 0 bases, J lost 7 bases, and 7 bases lay in between. The CDR3 is 14 amino acids. The CDR3 sequence is CASSYSSANSPLHF. The CDR3 DNA follows: TGTGCCAGCAGTTACTCGTCAGCGAATTCACCCCTCCACTTT.

The V and J genes are TRBV4-3 and TRBJ2-3; 7 positions agree with TRBD2. The trim removed 0 bases at V and 1 base at J, leaving 4 bases unmatched. CDR1 and CDR2 from the germline V gene are LGHNA and YSLEER. CDR3 size: 16 residues. The CDR3 coding sequence is TGCGCCAGCAGCCAAGAGGCTCGGGGGGGCACAGATACGCAGTATTTT. This sequence encodes CASSQEARGGTDTQYF.

The V and J genes are TRBV10-3 and TRBJ2-3; 7 nucleotides line up with TRBD1. CDR1 and CDR2 from the germline V gene are ENHRY and SYGVKD. With V trimmed by 4 bases and J by 3 bases, 1 base remained unmatched. The CDR3 length is 13 residues. In nucleotides, the CDR3 is TGTGCCATCAGTGCACAGGGGACAGATACGCAGTATTTT. Its protein product is CAISAQGTDTQYF.

This clone was counted a few times. The J gene is TRBJ1-3, the V gene TRBV18; D is unresolved. The CDR3 loop spans 16 amino acids. V was clipped by 2 bases and J by 0 bases, with 11 bases between them. Per the germline V gene, CDR1 is KGHSH and CDR2 is LQKENI. CDR3 protein: CASSPRTLISGNTIYF. CDR3 nucleotides: TGTGCCAGCTCACCAAGGACCCTAATCTCTGGAAACACCATATATTTT.

CDR3 coding DNA: TGCAGCGCAGTGAGAGGCCGAATGACAGGGGCGGGCACTGAAGCTTTCTTT. Its protein is CSAVRGRMTGAGTEAFF. The chain joins TRBV29-1 to TRBJ1-1, with 8 nucleotides matching TRBD1. CDR1 and CDR2 from the germline V gene are SQVTM and ANQGSEA. There are 17 residues in the CDR3. Unmatched junction bases numbered 20, after V lost 7 bases and J lost 4 bases.

CDR3 coding DNA: TGTGCCAGCAGCGTAGCGGGGGGACGGTACAATGAGCAGTTCTTC. The encoded protein is CASSVAGGRYNEQFF. This chain joins TRBV9 and TRBJ2-1; 7 positions match TRBD2. The germline CDR1 and CDR2 sequences are SGDLS and YYNGEE. There are 15 residues in the CDR3. J gave up 4 bases and V 0 bases, and 4 bases lay outside the gene matches.

The chain combines TRBV12-3 or TRBV12-4 with TRBJ1-1, with 7 bases fitting TRBD1. CDR3 length equals 13 residues. V was clipped by 7 bases and J by 0 bases; unmatched bases: 2. The CDR3 protein is CASTGQLNTEAFF. CDR3 nucleotide sequence: TGTGCCAGCACGGGACAGTTGAACACTGAAGCTTTCTTT.

The J gene is TRBJ1-4, the V gene TRBV6-4; TRBD1 might be the D (6 bases). With 10 bases removed from V and 7 bases from J, the gap between germline ends came to 19 bases. CDR1 MRHNA and CDR2 SNTAGT come from the germline V gene. The CDR3 spans 14 residues. The CDR3 nucleotides read TGTGCCAACAATGGACTGGGGGCGCGTGAAAAACTGTTTTTT. Protein sequence: CANNGLGAREKLFF.

The V gene is TRBV7-2, the J gene TRBJ2-1, with 8 bases aligning to TRBD2. CDR1 and CDR2 from the germline V gene are SGHTA and FQGNSA. The CDR3 is made up of 16 amino acids. The trim removed 2 bases at V and 2 bases at J, leaving 5 bases unmatched. This chain's CDR3 is CASSLYATSAYNEQFF. The CDR3 DNA reads TGTGCCAGCAGCTTATACGCGACTAGCGCCTACAATGAGCAGTTCTTC.

The chain is built from TRBV15 and TRBJ1-2, with D perhaps TRBD1 (5 bases). The CDR3 length is 15 residues. V was pared by 3 bases and J by 4 bases, with 15 bases between. Germline values: CDR1 LNHNV, CDR2 YYDKDF (reference sequence). CDR3 residues: CATSRPERGVYGYTF. Here the CDR3 DNA reads TGTGCCACCAGCAGGCCCGAGCGGGGCGTCTATGGCTACACCTTC.

The chain recombines TRBV6-6 with TRBJ1-2, with a weak D call TRBD1 (5 bases). Germline CDR1 and CDR2: MNHNY and SVGAGI (reference sequence). The CDR3 runs 14 residues. V lost 8 bases, J lost 1 base, and 14 bases lay in between. The DNA of the CDR3 is TGTGCCAGCGGAAGGGGAGGACTTAACTATGGCTACACCTTC. Translating it yields CASGRGGLNYGYTF.

The chain employs TRBV5-1 and TRBJ1-4, with D perhaps TRBD1 (6 bases). The CDR3 is 15 residues long. Germline lookup yields CDR1 SGHRS and CDR2 YFSETQ. V lost 1 base and J lost 7, with 14 bases in between. The CDR3 nucleotides are TGCGCCAGCAGCTTGTCATCTACAGGGAGTGAAAAACTGTTTTTT. Protein product: CASSLSSTGSEKLFF.

V and J are TRBV28 and TRBJ2-3; unclear D gene. The CDR3 covers 12 residues. Germline V CDR1 and CDR2: MDHEN, SYDVKM. The V end lost 2 bases, the J end lost 10 bases, and 10 bases lay between the germline ends. In DNA form, the CDR3 reads TGTGCCAGCAGTTTAGGAGTGGTAGCGCAGTATTTT. Encoded protein: CASSLGVVAQYF.

The rearrangement joins TRBV27 to TRBJ2-5; 7 bases match TRBD2. V lost 4 bases to trimming and J lost 3 bases; unmatched junction nucleotides: 5. The CDR3 extends over 14 amino acids. The germline gives CDR1 MNHEY, CDR2 SMNVEV (reference sequence). The DNA of the CDR3 is TGTGCCAGCAGTTGGGTGGGGGGGGAAGAGACCCAGTACTTC. It translates to CASSWVGGEETQYF.

The CDR3 DNA sequence: TGTGCCATCCCCGGGGCTAGCGGGGGGGCAGGGCTTGGGAATGAGCAGTTCTTC. It is translated as CAIPGASGGAGLGNEQFF. This chain links TRBV9 with TRBJ2-1; 12 nucleotides line up with TRBD2. Germline CDR1 is SGDLS and CDR2 is YYNGEE. CDR3 length: 18 residues. Trimming removed 9 bases from V and 7 bases from J; junction bases left unmatched: 20.

The chain joins TRBV15 to TRBJ1-1; D ambiguous. CDR1 is LNHNV and CDR2 is YYDKDF in the germline V gene (reference sequence). The CDR3 runs 15 residues. Trimming took 1 base from V and 1 from J, leaving 10 bases between them. The chain's CDR3 is CATSRGERRNTEAFF. Written as DNA, the CDR3 is TGTGCCACCAGCAGAGGGGAACGACGGAACACTGAAGCTTTCTTT.